These T cell receptor beta chains were read from a single sample in a study of blood T cell repertoires in COVID-19. Data came from immunoSEQ multiplex PCR; TCRdb stores just in-frame clones and leaves some out. Seen here are 88,000 or so clones, about 85% observed once, and the top ten hold roughly 24%. Sequences were obtained from peripheral blood. These receptors were collected from a human donor in a cohort sampled during active COVID-19. CDR3s include the opening cysteine and the closing phenylalanine or tryptophan. Fields, in order: D gene, V gene, J gene, clone size, CDR3 protein, CDR3 DNA. The D gene is left open where the match is weak. For some rows the clone size is stated as once, few or many, or as a class when expanded; others skip it.

D gene: -
V gene: TRBV11-3
J gene: TRBJ2-1
clone size: -
CDR3 protein: CASSPGRWGDHGSYNEQFF
CDR3 DNA: TGTGCCAGCAGCCCTGGACGTTGGGGGGACCATGGCTCCTACAATGAGCAGTTCTTC

D gene: TRBD1
V gene: TRBV29-1
J gene: TRBJ2-7
clone size: -
CDR3 protein: CSVADRDEQYF
CDR3 DNA: TGCAGCGTAGCAGACAGGGACGAGCAGTACTTC

D gene: -
V gene: TRBV5-6
J gene: TRBJ1-1
clone size: once
CDR3 protein: CASSLPGSRGTEAFF
CDR3 DNA: TGTGCCAGCAGCTTACCAGGGTCTAGAGGCACTGAAGCTTTCTTT

D gene: -
V gene: TRBV15
J gene: TRBJ2-7
clone size: -
CDR3 protein: CATSRDREFYEQYF
CDR3 DNA: TGTGCCACCAGCAGAGATCGGGAATTCTACGAGCAGTACTTC

D gene: TRBD1
V gene: TRBV7-7
J gene: TRBJ2-5
clone size: -
CDR3 protein: CASSLDREETQYF
CDR3 DNA: TGTGCTAGCAGCTTAGACAGGGAGGAGACCCAGTACTTC

D gene: -
V gene: TRBV27
J gene: TRBJ2-1
clone size: -
CDR3 protein: CASSLMAGASYNEQFF
CDR3 DNA: TGTGCCAGCAGTTTAATGGCAGGGGCCTCCTACAATGAGCAGTTCTTC

D gene: TRBD1
V gene: TRBV27
J gene: TRBJ1-2
clone size: -
CDR3 protein: CASSGTGLHGYTF
CDR3 DNA: TGTGCCAGCAGTGGGACAGGGCTCCATGGCTACACCTTC

D gene: TRBD2
V gene: TRBV4-2
J gene: TRBJ2-7
clone size: many
CDR3 protein: CASSPSGSSSEQYF
CDR3 DNA: TGTGCCAGCAGCCCTAGCGGGAGTTCTTCCGAGCAGTACTTC

D gene: -
V gene: TRBV30
J gene: TRBJ1-2
clone size: -
CDR3 protein: CAAQGGVGGYTF
CDR3 DNA: TGTGCCGCCCAGGGAGGGGTCGGTGGCTACACCTTC

D gene: -
V gene: TRBV9
J gene: TRBJ2-7
clone size: -
CDR3 protein: CASSVEEGPNYEQYF
CDR3 DNA: TGTGCCAGCAGCGTAGAGGAGGGCCCAAACTACGAGCAGTACTTC

D gene: -
V gene: TRBV2
J gene: TRBJ2-6
clone size: -
CDR3 protein: CASSAWAPGANVLTF
CDR3 DNA: TGTGCCAGCAGTGCGTGGGCTCCTGGGGCCAACGTCCTGACTTTC

D gene: -
V gene: TRBV11-3
J gene: TRBJ2-5
clone size: -
CDR3 protein: CASSLGTGRGETQYF
CDR3 DNA: TGTGCCAGCAGCTTAGGGACAGGGAGGGGAGAGACCCAGTACTTC

D gene: TRBD2
V gene: TRBV19
J gene: TRBJ2-1
clone size: -
CDR3 protein: CASTMGGKRGEQFF
CDR3 DNA: TGTGCCAGTACCATGGGGGGGAAACGGGGTGAGCAGTTCTTC

D gene: -
V gene: TRBV6-1
J gene: TRBJ2-1
clone size: -
CDR3 protein: CASSEVRVILSNEQFF
CDR3 DNA: TGTGCCAGCAGTGAAGTCCGGGTCATCTTAAGCAATGAGCAGTTCTTC

D gene: -
V gene: TRBV30
J gene: TRBJ2-7
clone size: -
CDR3 protein: CAWSLGPGTYEQYF
CDR3 DNA: TGTGCCTGGAGCCTTGGACCAGGGACCTACGAGCAGTACTTC

D gene: TRBD2
V gene: TRBV6-2/TRBV6-3
J gene: TRBJ2-3
clone size: -
CDR3 protein: CASSYWLAGGVTDTQYF
CDR3 DNA: TGTGCCAGCAGTTACTGGCTAGCGGGAGGGGTAACAGATACGCAGTATTTT

D gene: -
V gene: TRBV25-1
J gene: TRBJ1-4
clone size: -
CDR3 protein: CASSGGVEKLFF
CDR3 DNA: TGTGCCAGCAGTGGGGGCGTCGAAAAACTGTTTTTT

D gene: TRBD2
V gene: TRBV15
J gene: TRBJ2-1
clone size: -
CDR3 protein: CATSSGAGLPPNEQFF
CDR3 DNA: TGTGCCACCAGCAGCGGAGCGGGACTACCCCCGAATGAGCAGTTCTTC

D gene: -
V gene: TRBV7-3
J gene: TRBJ2-7
clone size: -
CDR3 protein: CASSIRAGRESYEQYF
CDR3 DNA: TGTGCCAGCAGCATAAGGGCCGGGAGAGAGTCCTACGAGCAGTACTTC

D gene: TRBD2
V gene: TRBV7-3
J gene: TRBJ2-3
clone size: -
CDR3 protein: CASSLMGGLATSTDTQYF
CDR3 DNA: TGTGCCAGCAGCTTAATGGGGGGACTAGCAACTAGCACAGATACGCAGTATTTT

D gene: -
V gene: TRBV5-1
J gene: TRBJ2-2
clone size: -
CDR3 protein: CASSLDTVNTGELFF
CDR3 DNA: TGCGCCAGCAGCTTGGATACAGTCAACACCGGGGAGCTGTTTTTT

D gene: -
V gene: TRBV4-3
J gene: TRBJ1-1
clone size: few
CDR3 protein: CASSLRVRQMNTEAFF
CDR3 DNA: TGCGCCAGCAGCCTAAGGGTACGACAGATGAACACTGAAGCTTTCTTT

D gene: TRBD2
V gene: TRBV6-5
J gene: TRBJ2-1
clone size: -
CDR3 protein: CASTASGAYNEQFF
CDR3 DNA: TGTGCCAGCACGGCTAGCGGAGCCTACAATGAGCAGTTCTTC

D gene: TRBD2
V gene: TRBV24-1
J gene: TRBJ2-7
clone size: few
CDR3 protein: CATRTSGRPSYEQYF
CDR3 DNA: TGTGCCACCAGGACTAGCGGGAGGCCATCCTACGAGCAGTACTTC

D gene: TRBD1
V gene: TRBV7-2
J gene: TRBJ1-1
clone size: -
CDR3 protein: CASSPRGGVTEAFF
CDR3 DNA: TGTGCCAGCAGCCCTCGAGGGGGCGTCACTGAAGCTTTCTTT

D gene: -
V gene: TRBV19
J gene: TRBJ2-7
clone size: -
CDR3 protein: CASTIGPGVYEQYF
CDR3 DNA: TGTGCCAGTACCATCGGCCCGGGGGTCTACGAGCAGTACTTC

D gene: -
V gene: TRBV7-3
J gene: TRBJ2-2
clone size: -
CDR3 protein: CASSQSGGSEGGELFF
CDR3 DNA: TGTGCCAGCAGCCAGTCTGGCGGTAGCGAGGGCGGGGAGCTGTTTTTT

D gene: TRBD1
V gene: TRBV19
J gene: TRBJ1-6
clone size: few
CDR3 protein: CASSAGQGYGSPLHF
CDR3 DNA: TGTGCCAGTAGTGCGGGACAGGGGTATGGTTCACCCCTCCACTTT

D gene: TRBD2
V gene: TRBV2
J gene: TRBJ2-1
clone size: -
CDR3 protein: CASKVTSGSYNEQFF
CDR3 DNA: TGTGCCAGCAAGGTAACTAGCGGCTCCTACAATGAGCAGTTCTTC

D gene: TRBD2
V gene: TRBV5-1
J gene: TRBJ2-7
clone size: -
CDR3 protein: CASSLGTSGRANEQYF
CDR3 DNA: TGCGCCAGCAGCTTGGGGACTAGCGGGAGAGCCAACGAGCAGTACTTC

D gene: TRBD1
V gene: TRBV4-3
J gene: TRBJ2-2
clone size: -
CDR3 protein: CASSQATGDLTGELFF
CDR3 DNA: TGCGCCAGCAGCCAAGCGACAGGGGACCTCACCGGGGAGCTGTTTTTT

D gene: TRBD2
V gene: TRBV13
J gene: TRBJ2-1
clone size: -
CDR3 protein: CASSLEVGGRKFF
CDR3 DNA: TGTGCCAGCAGCTTAGAAGTGGGAGGGCGGAAGTTCTTC

D gene: TRBD1
V gene: TRBV5-5
J gene: TRBJ2-5
clone size: -
CDR3 protein: CASSLPDRAETQYF
CDR3 DNA: TGTGCCAGCAGCCTACCCGACAGGGCAGAGACCCAGTACTTC

D gene: -
V gene: TRBV7-6
J gene: TRBJ2-5
clone size: -
CDR3 protein: CASSSLGTWLGDQYF
CDR3 DNA: TGTGCCAGCAGCTCCCTCGGGACATGGCTAGGTGACCAGTACTTC

D gene: -
V gene: TRBV9
J gene: TRBJ2-7
clone size: -
CDR3 protein: CASSVGRAPSYEQYF
CDR3 DNA: TGTGCCAGCAGCGTTGGGCGGGCCCCCTCCTACGAGCAGTACTTC

D gene: TRBD2
V gene: TRBV4-1
J gene: TRBJ2-2
clone size: -
CDR3 protein: CASTSVPPTSGGDTGELFF
CDR3 DNA: TGCGCCAGCACCTCAGTCCCCCCCACTAGCGGGGGGGACACCGGGGAGCTGTTTTTT

D gene: -
V gene: TRBV27
J gene: TRBJ2-1
clone size: -
CDR3 protein: CASSVGAGEQFF
CDR3 DNA: TGTGCCAGCAGTGTAGGAGCGGGTGAGCAGTTCTTC

D gene: -
V gene: TRBV6-5
J gene: TRBJ2-7
clone size: -
CDR3 protein: CASSSPYYEQYF
CDR3 DNA: TGTGCCAGCAGTTCCCCCTACTACGAGCAGTACTTC

D gene: -
V gene: TRBV5-1
J gene: TRBJ2-1
clone size: -
CDR3 protein: CASSFSAGNSYNEQFF
CDR3 DNA: TGCGCCAGCAGCTTTTCAGCGGGTAACTCCTACAATGAGCAGTTCTTC

D gene: -
V gene: TRBV25-1
J gene: TRBJ1-4
clone size: -
CDR3 protein: CASSPGLTATNEKLFF
CDR3 DNA: TGTGCCAGCAGTCCGGGACTGACCGCAACTAATGAAAAACTGTTTTTT

D gene: TRBD2
V gene: TRBV11-2
J gene: TRBJ2-3
clone size: -
CDR3 protein: CASSFGGRGRALDTQYF
CDR3 DNA: TGTGCCAGCAGCTTCGGGGGCCGCGGGAGGGCCTTAGATACGCAGTATTTT

D gene: TRBD2
V gene: TRBV29-1
J gene: TRBJ2-7
clone size: -
CDR3 protein: CSVGVAGAGEEQYF
CDR3 DNA: TGCAGCGTTGGGGTGGCAGGCGCGGGGGAAGAGCAGTACTTC

D gene: -
V gene: TRBV30
J gene: TRBJ2-3
clone size: -
CDR3 protein: CAWGVGLADTQYF
CDR3 DNA: TGTGCCTGGGGGGTTGGTCTAGCGGATACGCAGTATTTT

D gene: -
V gene: TRBV6-5
J gene: TRBJ1-3
clone size: once
CDR3 protein: CASRTGWGNTIYF
CDR3 DNA: TGTGCCAGCAGAACAGGGTGGGGAAACACCATATATTTT

D gene: TRBD2
V gene: TRBV14
J gene: TRBJ2-1
clone size: -
CDR3 protein: CASSQGTSGVRNEQFF
CDR3 DNA: TGTGCCAGCAGCCAAGGGACTAGCGGAGTAAGGAATGAGCAGTTCTTC

D gene: -
V gene: TRBV6-4
J gene: TRBJ2-3
clone size: -
CDR3 protein: CASSVDSTTDTQYF
CDR3 DNA: TGTGCCAGCAGTGTAGACAGTACCACAGATACGCAGTATTTT

D gene: -
V gene: TRBV7-9
J gene: TRBJ1-4
clone size: -
CDR3 protein: CASSYRAASEKLFF
CDR3 DNA: TGTGCCAGCAGCTACAGGGCTGCTAGTGAAAAACTGTTTTTT

D gene: TRBD1
V gene: TRBV19
J gene: TRBJ1-4
clone size: -
CDR3 protein: CASSKSGTGINEKLFF
CDR3 DNA: TGTGCCAGTAGCAAATCCGGGACAGGGATTAATGAAAAACTGTTTTTT

D gene: -
V gene: TRBV30
J gene: TRBJ1-5
clone size: -
CDR3 protein: CAWSVLGGPNQPQHF
CDR3 DNA: TGTGCCTGGAGTGTACTGGGCGGGCCGAATCAGCCCCAGCATTTT

D gene: -
V gene: TRBV19
J gene: TRBJ2-3
clone size: -
CDR3 protein: CAPKQTGPGADTQYF
CDR3 DNA: TGTGCCCCCAAACAGACAGGCCCCGGGGCAGATACGCAGTATTTT

D gene: TRBD1
V gene: TRBV18
J gene: TRBJ2-5
clone size: -
CDR3 protein: CASAGTAQETQYF
CDR3 DNA: TGTGCCAGCGCTGGGACAGCCCAAGAGACCCAGTACTTC

D gene: TRBD2
V gene: TRBV5-4
J gene: TRBJ2-2
clone size: few
CDR3 protein: CASSAGLAGGDGTGELFF
CDR3 DNA: TGTGCCAGCAGCGCGGGACTAGCGGGAGGCGATGGCACCGGGGAGCTGTTTTTT

D gene: TRBD2
V gene: TRBV7-9
J gene: TRBJ2-1
clone size: -
CDR3 protein: CASSLGTSGYFF
CDR3 DNA: TGTGCCAGCAGCTTAGGGACTAGCGGATACTTCTTC

D gene: TRBD1
V gene: TRBV6-5
J gene: TRBJ1-6
clone size: -
CDR3 protein: CASRTGTGLNSPLHF
CDR3 DNA: TGTGCCAGCAGGACCGGGACAGGCCTTAATTCACCCCTCCACTTT

D gene: -
V gene: TRBV7-3
J gene: TRBJ2-1
clone size: -
CDR3 protein: CASSLEERSYNEQFF
CDR3 DNA: TGTGCCAGCAGCCTCGAGGAGCGCTCCTACAATGAGCAGTTCTTC

D gene: -
V gene: TRBV5-1
J gene: TRBJ2-2
clone size: -
CDR3 protein: CASSSRDTNTGELFF
CDR3 DNA: TGCGCCAGCAGCTCTCGGGATACCAACACCGGGGAGCTGTTTTTT

D gene: TRBD2
V gene: TRBV10-3
J gene: TRBJ2-3
clone size: -
CDR3 protein: CAISDRLAGVSSTDTQYF
CDR3 DNA: TGTGCCATCAGTGATAGGCTAGCGGGAGTATCTAGCACAGATACGCAGTATTTT

D gene: -
V gene: TRBV29-1
J gene: TRBJ2-2
clone size: -
CDR3 protein: CSVEIAGGTGELFF
CDR3 DNA: TGCAGCGTTGAGATCGCGGGTGGCACCGGGGAGCTGTTTTTT

D gene: TRBD1
V gene: TRBV19
J gene: TRBJ1-5
clone size: -
CDR3 protein: CASVGQGYYNQPQHF
CDR3 DNA: TGTGCCAGTGTGGGACAGGGGTATTACAATCAGCCCCAGCATTTT

D gene: -
V gene: TRBV4-1
J gene: TRBJ2-1
clone size: few
CDR3 protein: CASSPVGQAQFF
CDR3 DNA: TGCGCCAGCAGCCCCGTCGGTCAAGCGCAGTTCTTC